The 14 T cell receptor beta chains below all came from one sample that was sequenced in a study of OX40 agonist ivuxolimab in advanced cancers. Sequencing was performed with immunoSEQ multiplex PCR; in TCRdb, only in-frame clones are kept and a portion is missing. The data show about 26,000 clones, about four fifths seen once. The source was CD4+ or CD8+ T cells sorted from blood, collected in a trial of the OX40 agonist ivuxolimab. These receptors were taken from an adult with an advanced solid tumor such as melanoma, head and neck, liver or kidney cancer.

The chain joins TRBV6-1 to TRBJ2-7, with D possibly TRBD2 on 6 matching bases. The ends were cut back, 4 bases at V and 0 bases at J, with 13 bases in the middle. This CDR3 is 15 amino acids long. CDR1 MNHNS and CDR2 SASEGT come from the germline V gene. The CDR3 sequence: CASSVAGTSSYEQYF. The CDR3 region has the DNA TGTGCCAGCAGTGTCGCGGGGACGAGCTCCTACGAGCAGTACTTC.

The V and J genes are TRBV5-4 and TRBJ1-1; 9 bases line up with TRBD1. This CDR3 region has 17 residues. Unmatched junction bases numbered 10, after V lost 3 bases and J lost 1 base. In germline, CDR1 is SGHNT, CDR2 YYREEE (reference sequence). The CDR3 DNA reads as TGTGCCAGCAGCTCGCTTATGACAGGGGGGAGGAACACTGAAGCTTTCTTT. This sequence encodes CASSSLMTGGRNTEAFF.

V usage is TRBV15 and J usage is TRBJ2-2; 10 bases fit TRBD2. V trimming: 3 bases; J trimming: 3 bases; junction bases outside the gene matches: 16. Per the germline V gene, CDR1 is LNHNV and CDR2 is YYDKDF (reference sequence). The CDR3 runs 20 residues. For the CDR3, the DNA is TGTGCCACCAGCAGCGTAGGTGGAGCGGGAGGGTACGTGGACACCGGGGAGCTGTTTTTT. Translating it yields CATSSVGGAGGYVDTGELFF.

This clone was counted once. This chain connects TRBV5-1 to TRBJ1-2; 9 bases map to TRBD1. V gave up 2 bases and J gave up 7 bases; unmatched junction bases: 6. The CDR3 contains 14 residues. Germline lookup yields CDR1 SGHRS and CDR2 YFSETQ. Here the CDR3 reads CASSLVQGASGYTF. In DNA, the CDR3 is TGCGCCAGCAGCTTAGTACAGGGGGCCTCTGGCTACACCTTC.

This clone was seen a single time. V usage is TRBV27 and J usage is TRBJ2-1, with unresolved D. Germline assignment: CDR1 MNHEY and CDR2 SMNVEV (reference sequence). The CDR3 sequence is 16 residues long. Between the trimmed V and J ends, which lost 6 bases and 0 bases, there was a span of 15 bases. For the CDR3, the DNA is TGTGCCAGCAGCTTAATAGCCGGTAGCTCCTACAATGAGCAGTTCTTC. Translation gives CASSLIAGSSYNEQFF.

The chain links TRBV2 to TRBJ2-3; 9 nucleotides line up with TRBD2. Losses at the gene ends were 8 bases for V and 6 bases for J; bases not matched to a gene: 12. The CDR3 sequence is 15 residues long. Per the germline V gene, CDR1 is SNHLY and CDR2 is FYNNEI. Here the CDR3 reads CASHLGVSGRDTQYF. The DNA for the CDR3 is TGTGCCAGCCACCTGGGGGTCAGCGGGAGGGATACGCAGTATTTT.

This rearrangement joins TRBV11-2 to TRBJ2-7; TRBD1 aligns across 7 bases. Germline V gene data show CDR1 as SGHAT and CDR2 as FQNNGV. Germline trimming cut 5 bases from V and 9 bases from J; bases unmatched to any gene: 7. The CDR3 spans 12 residues. The CDR3: CASSHPGQTQYF. Here the CDR3 DNA reads TGTGCCAGCAGCCATCCGGGACAGACGCAGTACTTC.

V gene TRBV9 combines with J gene TRBJ2-3; D is ambiguous. The CDR3 contains 13 residues. The V gene lost 4 bases and the J gene lost 4 bases, with 10 bases spanning the gap. Germline values: CDR1 SGDLS, CDR2 YYNGEE. CDR3 region: CASSSWYSDTQYF. For the CDR3, the DNA is TGTGCCAGCAGCTCCTGGTACTCAGATACGCAGTATTTT.

CDR3 bases: TGTGCCAGCAGCTTAGGGCTAGTCCACTACGAGCAGTACTTC. Translation: CASSLGLVHYEQYF. The rearrangement joins TRBV7-9 to TRBJ2-7; D is unresolved. The germline CDR1 and CDR2 sequences are SEHNR and FQNEAQ (reference sequence). CDR3 length equals 14 residues. V dropped 1 base and J dropped 3 bases, with 10 bases sitting between them.

This clone was found a few times. An end of the junction does not agree with germline; a read error may underlie this. The chain employs TRBV5-3 and TRBJ1-4; D gene uncertain. TRBV5-3 is marked as an open reading frame, function uncertain. CDR3 size: 14 residues. The CDR3, as DNA: TGTGCCAGCAGCTTGATAGCAACTAATGAAAAACTGTTTTTT. It translates to CASSLIATNEKLFF.

The chain links TRBV2 to TRBJ2-3; D is uncertain. The V end was cut by 4 bases, the J end by 2 bases, with 10 bases between. Germline CDR1 is SNHLY and CDR2 is FYNNEI. The CDR3 consists of 14 residues. The DNA for the CDR3 is TGTGCCAGCAGTGTGGGCCAAGCCACAGATACGCAGTATTTT. This encodes CASSVGQATDTQYF.

This chain joins TRBV4-1 and TRBJ2-5; 11 bases map to TRBD2. The germline CDR1 and CDR2 sequences are MGHRA and YSYEKL. The CDR3 spans 16 residues. The trim removed 2 bases at V and 3 bases at J, leaving 5 bases unmatched. The CDR3 DNA follows: TGCGCCAGCAGCCAACGACTAGCGGGATTTAAAGAGACCCAGTACTTC. It is translated as CASSQRLAGFKETQYF.

The chain employs TRBV2 and TRBJ2-7, with TRBD1 identical over 7 bases. CDR3 length: 13 residues. V shed 11 bases and J 3 bases; nucleotides not matched to a gene: 10. The germline gives CDR1 SNHLY, CDR2 FYNNEI. The CDR3 here is CASRTGGFYEQYF. The CDR3 DNA is TGTGCCTCCCGGACAGGCGGCTTCTACGAGCAGTACTTC.

This clone showed up just a few times. This sequence joins TRBV28 and TRBJ2-4; D is ambiguous. In germline, CDR1 is MDHEN, CDR2 SYDVKM. The germline V and J ends were trimmed by 4 bases and 2 bases, with 18 bases remaining between them. This CDR3 has 17 residues. Here the CDR3 reads CASSWPEDSWSKNIQYF. CDR3 sequence (DNA): TGTGCCAGCAGTTGGCCAGAAGATAGTTGGTCCAAAAACATTCAGTACTTC.